One and the same sample provided the 16 T cell receptor beta chains below, sequenced in a study of Ad26.COV2.S vaccination and SARS-CoV-2 variants (dated by TCRdb to the early 2020s). This sample's treatment or condition label indicates: about 20 received Ad26.COV2.S at low or high dose, single or two shots; roughly five received placebo; per-sample allocation not given. Repertoires of vaccine and placebo recipients were sequenced from samples taken on day 63 after the first injection. The library came from the immunoSEQ multiplex PCR assay. As stored in TCRdb, this immuneACCESS dataset retains in-frame rearrangements with V and J assigned. A fraction of the clones does not appear; measured against another copy, unresolved V genes explain less than half of the discrepancy, and the remainder lacks a known reason. In this sample the table shows around 380,000 clones, roughly nine tenths of which occur a single time. Jointly, the top ten make up more than 3% of the sample.

The material sequenced was peripheral blood, taken in a trial of Ad26.COV2.S vaccine versus placebo. All receptors derive from a person between 18 and 60 years old who received the Ad26.COV2.S COVID-19 vaccine or a placebo.

V is TRBV4-1 and J is TRBJ2-2; a weak D match, TRBD1 (6 bases). Trimming shortened V by 0 bases and J by 3 bases, and 20 bases separated the two germline ends. CDR1 is MGHRA, CDR2 YSYEKL, per germline. The CDR3 is 19 amino acids. The CDR3 DNA follows: TGCGCCAGCAGCCAAGAACCGGAGCACAGGGAAGGAGACACCGGGGAGCTGTTTTTT. This encodes CASSQEPEHREGDTGELFF.

The rearrangement links TRBV5-1 to TRBJ1-3; D perhaps matches TRBD1 (6 bases). V was cut by 4 bases and J by 4 bases, with 9 bases left in between. Germline V gene data show CDR1 as SGHRS and CDR2 as YFSETQ. CDR3 length: 13 amino acids. Written as DNA, the CDR3 is TGCGCCAGCAGCGCCGGACAGGGAAACACCATATATTTT. It codes for CASSAGQGNTIYF. Together with reference TRBV5-1 and TRBJ1-3, the CDR3 gives the full variable domain: KAGVTQTPRYLIKTRGQQVTLSCSPISGHRSVSWYQQTPGQGLQFLFEYFSETQRNKGNFPGRFSGRQFSNSRSEMNVSTLELGDSALYLCASSAGQGNTIYFGEGSWLTVV.

As regards this clone: At one end the junction does not follow the germline gene, possibly because of a read error. This chain uses TRBV10-3 with TRBJ1-3, with 7 positions matching TRBD1. The V gene's germline CDR1 is ENHRY and CDR2 SYGVKD. CDR3 length: 11 residues. In DNA form, the CDR3 reads TGTGCCATCAGTGACGAAGGGGGCTTGGTTTTT. This translates into CAISDEGGLVF.

This clone has only one observation. The chain uses TRBV6-5 and TRBJ2-3; maybe TRBD1 (5 bases). The CDR3 runs to 13 residues. The V end lost 4 bases, the J end lost 7 bases, and 12 bases lay between the germline ends. Germline V CDR1 and CDR2: MNHEY, SVGAGI. The CDR3 is CASSSPGLNTQYF. In nucleotides, the CDR3 is TGTGCCAGCAGTTCCCCAGGGCTTAATACGCAGTATTTT.

J is TRBJ2-2 and V is TRBV18; possibly TRBD1 for D (5 bases). The CDR3 consists of 16 residues. Germline values: CDR1 KGHSH, CDR2 LQKENI. V lost 1 base to trimming and J lost 2 bases, with 11 bases between them. The CDR3 loop reads CASSPLIGVNTGELFF. CDR3 bases: TGTGCCAGCTCACCACTAATAGGGGTCAACACCGGGGAGCTGTTTTTT. Combining the CDR3 with reference TRBV18 and TRBJ2-2 gives the whole variable domain NAGVMQNPRHLVRRRGQEARLRCSPMKGHSHVYWYRQLPEEGLKFMVYLQKENIIDESGMPKERFSAEFPKEGPSILRIQQVVRGDSAAYFCASSPLIGVNTGELFFGEGSRLTVL.

The CDR3 here is CAKTPGTQGGTDTQYF. Here the CDR3 DNA reads TGTGCCAAGACTCCCGGGACCCAGGGGGGCACAGATACGCAGTATTTT. The rearrangement uses TRBV25-1 and TRBJ2-3, with 7 bases aligning to TRBD1. After removal of 10 bases from V and 1 base from J, the junction contained 14 bases not matched to a gene. The CDR3 sequence is 16 residues long. Germline lookup yields CDR1 MGHDK and CDR2 SYGVNS.

This rearrangement joins TRBV25-1 to TRBJ2-3, with TRBD1 as a possible D gene (6 bases). CDR1 and CDR2 (germline): MGHDK, SYGVNS. The CDR3 has 15 amino acids. V lost 0 bases and J lost 5, with 12 bases in between. The CDR3 nucleotides read TGTGCCAGCAGTGAATACGGACAGAATATAGATACGCAGTATTTT. Its protein product is CASSEYGQNIDTQYF. Combining the CDR3 with reference TRBV25-1 and TRBJ2-3 gives the whole variable domain EADIYQTPRYLVIGTGKKITLECSQTMGHDKMYWYQQDPGMELHLIHYSYGVNSTEKGDLSSESTVSRIRTEHFPLTLESARPSHTSQYLCASSEYGQNIDTQYFGPGTRLTVL.

The J gene is TRBJ2-7, the V gene TRBV29-1; the D is unclear. The V gene lost 4 bases and the J gene lost 2 bases, with 15 bases spanning the gap. Germline V CDR1 and CDR2: SQVTM, ANQGSEA. The CDR3 covers 14 residues. The CDR3 nucleotides are TGCAGCGTTGTTTTTGCTTACACGACCTACGAGCAGTACTTC. This encodes CSVVFAYTTYEQYF.

The rearrangement joins TRBV5-1 to TRBJ2-7, with unresolved D. The CDR3 spans 15 residues. The germline V gene encodes CDR1 SGHRS and CDR2 YFSETQ. Trimming pared 0 bases from V and 3 bases from J, leaving 13 bases between. CDR3 loop: CASSLAIGEYYEQYF. DNA of the CDR3: TGCGCCAGCAGCTTGGCGATTGGTGAGTACTACGAGCAGTACTTC.

The chain combines TRBV7-6 with TRBJ1-6; TRBD1 agrees at 10 bases. Looked up from germline, CDR1 is SGHVS and CDR2 is FNYEAQ. Germline trimming cut 5 bases from V and 8 bases from J; bases unmatched to any gene: 3. The CDR3 extends over 14 amino acids. For the CDR3, the DNA is TGTGCCAGCAGCCGGGACAGGGGTTATTCACCCCTCCACTTT. Encoded protein: CASSRDRGYSPLHF.

The V call is TRBV28, the J call TRBJ1-6, with 7 bases lining up with TRBD1. The ends lost 3 bases at V and 6 bases at J; junction bases unmatched: 5. Germline assignment: CDR1 MDHEN and CDR2 SYDVKM. This CDR3 is built from 15 residues. For the CDR3, the DNA is TGTGCCAGCAGTTTGGGACAGAGATTTAATTCACCCCTCCACTTT. It codes for CASSLGQRFNSPLHF. The complete variable domain, with remaining parts taken from reference TRBV28 and TRBJ1-6, reads DVKVTQSSRYLVKRTGEKVFLECVQDMDHENMFWYRQDPGLGLRLIYFSYDVKMKEKGDIPEGYSVSREKKERFSLILESASTNQTSMYLCASSLGQRFNSPLHFGNGTRLTVT.

CDR3 in amino acids: CASRLTGGESQPQHF. DNA of the CDR3: TGTGCCAGCAGACTGACAGGGGGGGAGAGTCAGCCCCAGCATTTT. The gene calls are TRBV7-2 and TRBJ1-5; 9 positions match TRBD1. The trim removed 6 bases at V and 6 bases at J, leaving 9 bases unmatched. Germline loops: CDR1 SGHTA, CDR2 FQGNSA. This CDR3 is built from 15 residues. Full variable domain (remainder filled in from reference TRBV7-2 and TRBJ1-5): GAGVSQSPSNKVTEKGKDVELRCDPISGHTALYWYRQSLGQGLEFLIYFQGNSAPDKSGLPSDRFSAERTGGSVSTLTIQRTQQEDSAVYLCASRLTGGESQPQHFGDGTRLSIL.

The gene calls are TRBV4-2 and TRBJ2-6; D uncertain. The V and J ends lost 1 base and 4 bases respectively, with 5 bases between them. The CDR3 contains 14 residues. Germline CDR1 and CDR2: LGHNA and YNFKEQ. The CDR3 nucleotides are TGTGCCAGCAGCCAAGCGAGAGGGGCCAACGTCCTGACTTTC. Its translation: CASSQARGANVLTF.

This chain uses TRBV3-1 (or the pseudogene TRBV3-2) with TRBJ2-2; D is unclear. V lost 5 bases, J lost 3 bases, and 10 bases lay in between. In germline, CDR1 is LGHDT, CDR2 YNNKEL (reference sequence). The CDR3 covers 14 residues. The CDR3, as DNA: TGTGCCAGCAGCTCAGACCCATACACCGGGGAGCTGTTTTTT. This translates into CASSSDPYTGELFF.

This clone has a single count. The chain carries TRBV19 and TRBJ2-7, with a tentative D call TRBD2 (6 bases). Trimming pared 5 bases from V and 2 bases from J, leaving 13 bases between. The CDR3 totals 14 residues. The germline gives CDR1 LNHDA, CDR2 SQIVND (reference sequence). The CDR3 bases are TGTGCCAGTAGTCCGGGACTTGTCACCTACGAGCAGTACTTC. It yields the protein CASSPGLVTYEQYF.

The chain is built from TRBV6-5 and TRBJ1-3, with D hard to call. Looked up from germline, CDR1 is MNHEY and CDR2 is SVGAGI. V was pared by 4 bases and J by 4 bases, with 5 bases between. There are 12 residues in the CDR3. CDR3 nucleotides: TGTGCCAGCAGTTCGGTAGGAAACACCATATATTTT. The encoded protein is CASSSVGNTIYF.